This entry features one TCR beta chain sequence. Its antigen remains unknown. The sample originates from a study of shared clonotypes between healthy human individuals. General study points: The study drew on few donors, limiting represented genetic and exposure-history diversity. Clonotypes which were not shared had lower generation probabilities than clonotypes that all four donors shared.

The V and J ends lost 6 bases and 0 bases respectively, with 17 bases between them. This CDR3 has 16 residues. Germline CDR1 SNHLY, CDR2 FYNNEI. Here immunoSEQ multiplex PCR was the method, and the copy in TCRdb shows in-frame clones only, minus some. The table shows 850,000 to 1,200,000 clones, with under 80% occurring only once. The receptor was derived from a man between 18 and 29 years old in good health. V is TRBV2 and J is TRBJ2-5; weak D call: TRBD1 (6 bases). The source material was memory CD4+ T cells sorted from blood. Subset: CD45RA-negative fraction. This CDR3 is CASRGAQRIDQETQYF. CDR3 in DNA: TGTGCCAGCAGGGGGGCCCAGCGGATAGACCAAGAGACCCAGTACTTC.